This TCR beta chain was observed in a study of T cells in Graves' hyperthyroidism and ophthalmopathy. Amplification of TCR beta CDR3 regions was performed using RNA transcripts as template. The TCR CDR3 was amplified in a first-round RT-PCR using the HTBI primer set. One entry per CDR3 protein, called by TCRdb with MiXCR from the multiplex PCR reads. The sample yields about 290,000 distinct CDR3 sequences, about an eighth seen once. Diagnoses were established using clinical symptoms, serum thyroxine and TRAb, thyroid ultrasound and orbital computed tomography. This clonotype was picked up a small number of times. This receptor was obtained from a woman aged 25 to 39 with Graves' hyperthyroidism that later progressed to Graves' ophthalmopathy. Sequencing was performed on blood.

The CDR3 coding sequence is TGTGCCAGCAGCCCCTGGGGGGACGGGAACACTGAAGCTTTCTTT. Translation: CASSPWGDGNTEAFF. V usage is TRBV9 and J usage is TRBJ1-1; TRBD1 is a possible D gene (5 bases). V dropped 4 bases and J dropped 1 base, with 14 bases sitting between them. The germline V gene has CDR1 SGDLS and CDR2 YYNGEE. The CDR3 spans 15 residues.